Below, 2 T cell receptor beta chains from the same sample are listed, as sequenced in a study of blood T cells in healthy people across ages. Together with a sample-barcoded 5' primer, a J-beta primer mix was included in a second PCR lasting roughly 6 to 12 cycles. TCRdb re-called the 5' RACE reads through MiXCR, storing one row per CDR3 protein. The table has 950,000 to 1,200,000 distinct CDR3 sequences, roughly two fifths seen once; the top ten hold roughly 13%. Sequencing was done on a sample of blood. The receptors shown here come from a young man in good health.

The chain has TRBV14 and TRBJ2-3, with D unclear. Germline V gene lookup returns CDR1 SGHDN and CDR2 FVKESK. CDR3 size: 13 residues. Trimming took off 4 bases at V and 0 bases at J, with 5 bases between the two ends. The CDR3 loop is CASSRQSTDTQYF. The CDR3 bases are TGTGCCAGCAGCCGGCAGAGCACAGATACGCAGTATTTT.

Points on this clonotype: The germline gene is not matched at one end of the junction; a read error may be the cause. The genes are TRBV14 and TRBJ1-2; D remains ambiguous. Germline values: CDR1 SGHDN, CDR2 FVKESK. CDR3 length: 13 residues. As DNA, the CDR3 is TGTGCCGGCAGCCAATCGAAGGGAGGCGGCTACACCTTC. Translating it yields CAGSQSKGGGYTF.